This paragraph covers one T cell receptor (beta chain) sequence. This sample stems from a study of blood T cells in healthy people across ages. The use of a sample-barcoded 5' primer and a J-beta primer mix characterized a second PCR of about 6 to 12 cycles. TCRdb analysed the 5' RACE reads with MiXCR anew, one entry per CDR3 protein. The data show over 700,000 distinct CDR3 sequences, approximately 25% seen once. There were healthy Caucasian individuals from Russia, aged roughly 6 to 95, serving as donors. The germline CDR1 and CDR2 sequences are MNHEY and SMNVEV (reference sequence). J gave up 6 bases and V 5 bases, and 5 bases lay outside the gene matches. The CDR3 length is 14 residues. Another study also made use of these data, one on T cells of mothers and their children.

Sequencing used blood. J is TRBJ2-2 and V is TRBV27; 8 bases agree with TRBD1. The receptor was isolated from a boy between 10 and 17 years old in good health. CDR3 sequence: CASSPMTGAGELFF. In nucleotides, the CDR3 is TGTGCCAGCAGTCCTATGACAGGGGCCGGGGAGCTGTTTTTT.